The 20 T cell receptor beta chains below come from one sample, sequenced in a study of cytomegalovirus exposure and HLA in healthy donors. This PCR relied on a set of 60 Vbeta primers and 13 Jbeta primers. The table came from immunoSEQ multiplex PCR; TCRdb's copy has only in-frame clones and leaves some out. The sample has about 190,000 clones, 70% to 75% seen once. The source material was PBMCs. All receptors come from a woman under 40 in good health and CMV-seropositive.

The CDR3 spells CASSDSDRYGYTF. Here the CDR3 DNA reads TGTGCCAGCAGTGATTCCGACAGATATGGCTACACCTTC. This sequence joins TRBV25-1 and TRBJ1-2, with D possibly being TRBD1 (5 bases). With 3 bases removed from V and 5 bases from J, the gap between germline ends came to 10 bases. The CDR3 spans 13 residues. From germline, CDR1 is MGHDK and CDR2 SYGVNS.

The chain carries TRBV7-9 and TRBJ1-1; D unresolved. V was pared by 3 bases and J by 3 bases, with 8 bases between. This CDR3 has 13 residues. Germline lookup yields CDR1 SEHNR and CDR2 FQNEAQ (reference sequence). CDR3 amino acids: CASSLRRDTEAFF. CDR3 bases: TGTGCCAGCAGCTTGCGACGGGACACTGAAGCTTTCTTT.

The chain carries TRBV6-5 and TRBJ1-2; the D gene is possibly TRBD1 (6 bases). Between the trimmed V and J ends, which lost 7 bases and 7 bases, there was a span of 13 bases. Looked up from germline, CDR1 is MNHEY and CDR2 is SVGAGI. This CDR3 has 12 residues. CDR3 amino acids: CASKGEGGGYTF. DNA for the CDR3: TGTGCCAGCAAAGGGGAGGGGGGTGGCTACACCTTC.

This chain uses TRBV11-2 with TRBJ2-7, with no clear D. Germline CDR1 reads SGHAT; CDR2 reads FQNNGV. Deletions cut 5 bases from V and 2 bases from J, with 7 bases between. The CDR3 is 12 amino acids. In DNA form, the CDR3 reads TGTGCCAGCAGCCTCAGTCCCTACGAGCAGTACTTC. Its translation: CASSLSPYEQYF.

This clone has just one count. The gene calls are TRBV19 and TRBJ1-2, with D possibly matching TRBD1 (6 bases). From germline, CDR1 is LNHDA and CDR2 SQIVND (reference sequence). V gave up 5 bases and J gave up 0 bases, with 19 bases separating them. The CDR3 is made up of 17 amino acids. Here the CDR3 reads CASSALRGANPNYGYTF. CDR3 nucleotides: TGTGCCAGTAGTGCCCTTCGGGGGGCGAATCCTAACTATGGCTACACCTTC.

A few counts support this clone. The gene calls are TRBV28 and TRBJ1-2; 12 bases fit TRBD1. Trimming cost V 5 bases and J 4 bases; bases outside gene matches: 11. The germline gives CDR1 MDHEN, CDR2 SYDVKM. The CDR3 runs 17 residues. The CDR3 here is CASSLPGTGGAAYGYTF. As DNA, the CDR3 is TGTGCCAGCAGTCTCCCCGGGACAGGGGGCGCCGCCTATGGCTACACCTTC.

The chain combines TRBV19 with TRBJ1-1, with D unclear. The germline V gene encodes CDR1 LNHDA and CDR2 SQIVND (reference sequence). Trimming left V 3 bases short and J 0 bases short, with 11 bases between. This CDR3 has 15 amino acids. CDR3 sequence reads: CASSIKEGLNTEAFF. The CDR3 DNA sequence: TGTGCCAGTAGTATCAAGGAGGGTTTGAACACTGAAGCTTTCTTT.

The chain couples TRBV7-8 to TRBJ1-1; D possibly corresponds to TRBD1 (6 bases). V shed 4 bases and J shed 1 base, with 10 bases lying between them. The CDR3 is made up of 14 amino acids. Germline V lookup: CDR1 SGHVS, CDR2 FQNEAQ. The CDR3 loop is CASSYAGANTEAFF. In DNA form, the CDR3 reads TGTGCCAGCAGCTATGCAGGGGCGAACACTGAAGCTTTCTTT.

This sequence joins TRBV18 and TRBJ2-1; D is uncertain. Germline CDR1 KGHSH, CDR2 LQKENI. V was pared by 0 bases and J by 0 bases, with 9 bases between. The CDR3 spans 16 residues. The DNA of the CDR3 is TGTGCCAGCTCACCACCGGTACGGAGCTCCTACAATGAGCAGTTCTTC. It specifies CASSPPVRSSYNEQFF.

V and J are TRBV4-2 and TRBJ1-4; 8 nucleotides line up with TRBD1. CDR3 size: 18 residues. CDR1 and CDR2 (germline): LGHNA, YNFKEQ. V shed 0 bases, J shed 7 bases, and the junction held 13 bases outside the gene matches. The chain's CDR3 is CASSQDFSGQGSGEKLFF. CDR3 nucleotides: TGTGCCAGCAGCCAAGATTTTTCCGGACAGGGTTCGGGTGAAAAACTGTTTTTT.

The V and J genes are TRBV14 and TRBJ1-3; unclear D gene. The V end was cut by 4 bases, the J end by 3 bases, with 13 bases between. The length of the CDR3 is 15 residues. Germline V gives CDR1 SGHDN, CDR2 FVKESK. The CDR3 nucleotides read TGTGCCAGCAGCCCCGCGGGATTTGTTGGAAACACCATATATTTT. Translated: CASSPAGFVGNTIYF.

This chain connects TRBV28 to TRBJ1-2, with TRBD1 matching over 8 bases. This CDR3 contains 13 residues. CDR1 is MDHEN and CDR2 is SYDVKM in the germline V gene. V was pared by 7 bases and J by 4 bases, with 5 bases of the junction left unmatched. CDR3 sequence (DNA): TGTGCCAGCACCCAGGGGGCTTCCTATGGCTACACCTTC. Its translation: CASTQGASYGYTF.

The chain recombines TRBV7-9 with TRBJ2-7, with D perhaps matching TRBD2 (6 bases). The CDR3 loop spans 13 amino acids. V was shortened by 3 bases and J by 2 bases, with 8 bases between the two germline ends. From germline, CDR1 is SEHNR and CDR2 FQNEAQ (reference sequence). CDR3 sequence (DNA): TGTGCCAGCAGCTTTATAGCGGCCTACGAGCAGTACTTC. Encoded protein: CASSFIAAYEQYF.

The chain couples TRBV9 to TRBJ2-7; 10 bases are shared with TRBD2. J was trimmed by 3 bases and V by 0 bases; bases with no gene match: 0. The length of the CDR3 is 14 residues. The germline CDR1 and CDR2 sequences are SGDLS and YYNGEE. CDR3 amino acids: CASSVVAGGYEQYF. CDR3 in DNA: TGTGCCAGCAGCGTAGTAGCGGGAGGCTACGAGCAGTACTTC. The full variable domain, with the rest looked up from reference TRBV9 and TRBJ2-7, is DSGVTQTPKHLITATGQRVTLRCSPRSGDLSVYWYQQSLDQGLQFLIQYYNGEERAKGNILERFSAQQFPDLHSELNLSSLELGDSALYFCASSVVAGGYEQYFGPGTRLTVT.

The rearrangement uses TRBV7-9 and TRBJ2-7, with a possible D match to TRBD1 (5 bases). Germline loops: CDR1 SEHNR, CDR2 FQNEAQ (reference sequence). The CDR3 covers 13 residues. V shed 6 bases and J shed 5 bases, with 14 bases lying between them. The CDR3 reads CASSSVGAHEQYF. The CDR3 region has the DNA TGTGCCAGCAGTTCTGTAGGGGCCCACGAGCAGTACTTC.

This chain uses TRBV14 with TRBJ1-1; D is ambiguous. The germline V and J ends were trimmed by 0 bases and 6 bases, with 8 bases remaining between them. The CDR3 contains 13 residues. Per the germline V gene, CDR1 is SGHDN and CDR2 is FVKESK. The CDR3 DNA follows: TGTGCCAGCAGCCAAGATCTCGGTTCTGAAGCTTTCTTT. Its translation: CASSQDLGSEAFF.

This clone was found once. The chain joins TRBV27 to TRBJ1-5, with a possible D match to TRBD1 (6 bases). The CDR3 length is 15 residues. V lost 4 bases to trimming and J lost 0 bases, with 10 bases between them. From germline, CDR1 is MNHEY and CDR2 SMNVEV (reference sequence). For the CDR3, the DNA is TGTGCCAGCAGTTCACAGGGATATAGCAATCAGCCCCAGCATTTT. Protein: CASSSQGYSNQPQHF.

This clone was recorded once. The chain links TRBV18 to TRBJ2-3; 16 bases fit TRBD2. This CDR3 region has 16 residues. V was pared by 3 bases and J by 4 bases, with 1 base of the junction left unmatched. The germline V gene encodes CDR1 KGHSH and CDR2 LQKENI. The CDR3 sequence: CASSPGLAGGPDTQYF. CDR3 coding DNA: TGTGCCAGCTCACCGGGACTAGCGGGAGGGCCAGATACGCAGTATTTT.

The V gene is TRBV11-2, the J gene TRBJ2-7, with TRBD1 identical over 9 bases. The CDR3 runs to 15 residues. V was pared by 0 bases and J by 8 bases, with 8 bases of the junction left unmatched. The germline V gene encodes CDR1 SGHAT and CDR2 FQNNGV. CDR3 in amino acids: CASSLEGTGITKQYF. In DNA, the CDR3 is TGTGCCAGCAGCTTAGAAGGGACAGGGATTACGAAGCAGTACTTC.

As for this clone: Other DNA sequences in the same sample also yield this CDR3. This CDR3 is CASSLGTRGYTF. In DNA, the CDR3 is TGTGCCAGCAGCTTAGGAACTCGTGGCTACACCTTC. The V gene is TRBV7-9, the J gene TRBJ1-2, with D unresolved. Trimming took off 1 base at V and 7 bases at J, with 7 bases between the two ends. Germline CDR1 is SEHNR and CDR2 is FQNEAQ (reference sequence). This CDR3 region has 12 residues. Full variable domain (rest looked up from reference TRBV7-9 and TRBJ1-2): DTGVSQNPRHKITKRGQNVTFRCDPISEHNRLYWYRQTLGQGPEFLTYFQNEAQLEKSRLLSDRFSAERPKGSFSTLEIQRTEQGDSAMYLCASSLGTRGYTFGSGTRLTVV.